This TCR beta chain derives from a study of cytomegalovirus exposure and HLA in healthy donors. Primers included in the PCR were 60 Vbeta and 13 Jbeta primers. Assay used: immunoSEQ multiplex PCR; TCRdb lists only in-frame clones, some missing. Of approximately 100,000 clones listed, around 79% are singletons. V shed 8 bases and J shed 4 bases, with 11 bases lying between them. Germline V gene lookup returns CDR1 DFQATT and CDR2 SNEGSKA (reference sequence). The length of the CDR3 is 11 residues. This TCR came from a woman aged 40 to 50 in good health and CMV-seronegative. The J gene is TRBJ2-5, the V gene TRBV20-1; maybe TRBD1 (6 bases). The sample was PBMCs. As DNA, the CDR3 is TGCAGTTGCGGCAGGGGAGAGACCCAGTACTTC. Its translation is CSCGRGETQYF.